These 14 T cell receptor beta chains came from one sample sequenced in a study of blood T cell repertoires in COVID-19. The data were produced by immunoSEQ multiplex PCR, yet TCRdb's version contains in-frame clones alone and is incomplete. Of 410,000 or so clones in the sample, over 75% were seen once. The sequenced material came from peripheral blood. These receptors all come from a woman in her 40s with COVID-19, enrolled during active disease.

The genes are TRBV2 and TRBJ2-2; TRBD1 agrees at 7 bases. CDR3 size: 16 residues. Losses at the gene ends were 6 bases for V and 5 bases for J; bases not matched to a gene: 12. The V gene's germline CDR1 is SNHLY and CDR2 FYNNEI. The CDR3 DNA follows: TGTGCCAGCAGGGGTGCAGGGGGTAGGTGGACCGGGGAGCTGTTTTTT. This codes for CASRGAGGRWTGELFF.

This chain links TRBV2 with TRBJ2-1; D may be TRBD1 (7 bases). The V end was cut by 6 bases, the J end by 4 bases, with 10 bases between. Germline assignment: CDR1 SNHLY and CDR2 FYNNEI. The CDR3 extends over 13 amino acids. The CDR3 region is CASRQGRYNEQFF. CDR3 DNA sequence: TGTGCCAGCAGACAGGGGAGGTACAATGAGCAGTTCTTC. Using reference TRBV2 and TRBJ2-1 for the parts outside the CDR3, the full variable domain is EPEVTQTPSHQVTQMGQEVILRCVPISNHLYFYWYRQILGQKVEFLVSFYNNEISEKSEIFDDQFSVERPDGSNFTLKIRSTKLEDSAMYFCASRQGRYNEQFFGPGTRLTVL.

The V call is TRBV7-3, the J call TRBJ1-1; 8 bases agree with TRBD1. The length of the CDR3 is 15 residues. The germline V gene has CDR1 SGHTA and CDR2 FQGTGA. The V and J ends lost 5 bases and 0 bases, in that order; junction bases with no gene match: 5. Written as DNA, the CDR3 is TGTGCCAGCAGCCCAAACAGGGGGGTGAACACTGAAGCTTTCTTT. Translation: CASSPNRGVNTEAFF.

This chain connects TRBV27 to TRBJ2-7, with TRBD2 identical over 7 bases. This CDR3 spans 16 amino acids. CDR1 MNHEY and CDR2 SMNVEV come from the germline V gene (reference sequence). With 0 bases clipped from V and 0 bases from J, the junction kept 5 bases outside the gene matches. The CDR3, as DNA: TGTGCCAGCAGTTTATCGGGGGGGGGAGGCTCCTACGAGCAGTACTTC. Protein: CASSLSGGGGSYEQYF.

This chain connects TRBV5-1 to TRBJ2-3; D is unresolved. The V end was cut by 0 bases, the J end by 3 bases, with 8 bases between. The germline V gene encodes CDR1 SGHRS and CDR2 YFSETQ. The CDR3 extends over 14 amino acids. The DNA for the CDR3 is TGCGCCAGCAGCTTGGCAGTAGCAACAGATACGCAGTATTTT. It codes for CASSLAVATDTQYF.

The chain uses TRBV2 and TRBJ2-7; TRBD1 matches 9 bases. Germline V gene data show CDR1 as SNHLY and CDR2 as FYNNEI. The junction had 3 bases not matched to a gene; V was cut back by 1 base and J by 5 bases. The CDR3 extends over 14 amino acids. The CDR3 DNA reads TGTGCCAGCAGTGAAGGACAGGGGGGACACGAGCAGTACTTC. Encoded protein: CASSEGQGGHEQYF.

The chain couples TRBV13 to TRBJ1-1, with 7 bases matching TRBD1. Germline lookup yields CDR1 PRHDT and CDR2 FYEKMQ (reference sequence). The CDR3 sequence is 16 residues long. The J segment lost 6 bases and the V segment lost 5 bases, leaving 15 bases of the junction unmatched. Here the CDR3 reads CASSRPTGAGIPEAFF. The CDR3 nucleotides read TGTGCCAGCAGCCGACCCACAGGGGCAGGAATTCCTGAAGCTTTCTTT.

This clone was observed a few times. The rearrangement joins TRBV4-3 to TRBJ2-3, with 8 bases identical to TRBD2. Trimming removed 0 bases from V and 6 bases from J; junction bases left unmatched: 2. The CDR3 consists of 14 residues. Germline assignment: CDR1 LGHNA and CDR2 YSLEER. CDR3 sequence: CASSQDRTSDTQYF. As DNA, the CDR3 is TGCGCCAGCAGCCAAGATCGGACTAGCGATACGCAGTATTTT.

This chain joins TRBV5-1 and TRBJ1-1; tentative D call: TRBD1 (5 bases). The CDR3 contains 15 residues. Germline-derived CDR1 and CDR2 are SGHRS and YFSETQ. V was pared by 0 bases and J by 0 bases, with 9 bases between. The CDR3 loop reads CASSLATAMNTEAFF. The CDR3 nucleotides read TGCGCCAGCAGCTTGGCGACAGCCATGAACACTGAAGCTTTCTTT.

This sequence joins TRBV7-3 and TRBJ2-3, with a tentative D call TRBD2 (6 bases). The CDR3 covers 15 residues. CDR1 SGHTA and CDR2 FQGTGA come from the germline V gene. With 6 bases removed from V and 0 bases from J, the gap between germline ends came to 13 bases. The CDR3 DNA is TGTGCCAGCAGAGAAACTAGCCACAGCACAGATACGCAGTATTTT. As protein: CASRETSHSTDTQYF.

V is TRBV7-9 and J is TRBJ1-1; TRBD1 aligns across 7 bases. J gave up 0 bases and V 5 bases, and 9 bases lay outside the gene matches. CDR3 length equals 16 residues. The V gene's germline CDR1 is SEHNR and CDR2 FQNEAQ (reference sequence). The CDR3 is CASSQPPGQLNTEAFF. Here the CDR3 DNA reads TGTGCCAGCAGCCAACCCCCGGGACAGCTGAACACTGAAGCTTTCTTT.

The chain has TRBV28 and TRBJ1-5; 8 bases fit TRBD1. The CDR3 length is 15 residues. Germline CDR1 and CDR2: MDHEN and SYDVKM. V lost 2 bases, J lost 8 bases, and 8 bases stayed unmatched. This CDR3 reads CASSLKTGVPKPQHF. The DNA for the CDR3 is TGTGCCAGCAGTTTAAAGACAGGGGTCCCCAAGCCCCAGCATTTT.

The chain uses TRBV3-1 (or the pseudogene TRBV3-2) and TRBJ1-4, with D perhaps matching TRBD1 (5 bases). The CDR3 contains 16 residues. Germline CDR1 and CDR2: LGHDT and YNNKEL (reference sequence). V dropped 0 bases and J dropped 8 bases, with 16 bases sitting between them. The DNA of the CDR3 is TGTGCCAGCAGCCAAGATCAGGGACTTGCAGGGGAAAAACTGTTTTTT. Translated, it gives CASSQDQGLAGEKLFF.

This chain links TRBV9 with TRBJ2-7; 9 nucleotides agree with TRBD1. The CDR3 has 17 residues. The ends lost 4 bases at V and 0 bases at J; junction bases unmatched: 11. CDR1 SGDLS and CDR2 YYNGEE come from the germline V gene. CDR3 sequence reads: CASSPYTGTGLSYEQYF. For the CDR3, the DNA is TGTGCCAGCAGCCCCTACACCGGGACAGGGCTCTCCTACGAGCAGTACTTC. The whole variable domain, remainder taken from reference TRBV9 and TRBJ2-7, is DSGVTQTPKHLITATGQRVTLRCSPRSGDLSVYWYQQSLDQGLQFLIQYYNGEERAKGNILERFSAQQFPDLHSELNLSSLELGDSALYFCASSPYTGTGLSYEQYFGPGTRLTVT.